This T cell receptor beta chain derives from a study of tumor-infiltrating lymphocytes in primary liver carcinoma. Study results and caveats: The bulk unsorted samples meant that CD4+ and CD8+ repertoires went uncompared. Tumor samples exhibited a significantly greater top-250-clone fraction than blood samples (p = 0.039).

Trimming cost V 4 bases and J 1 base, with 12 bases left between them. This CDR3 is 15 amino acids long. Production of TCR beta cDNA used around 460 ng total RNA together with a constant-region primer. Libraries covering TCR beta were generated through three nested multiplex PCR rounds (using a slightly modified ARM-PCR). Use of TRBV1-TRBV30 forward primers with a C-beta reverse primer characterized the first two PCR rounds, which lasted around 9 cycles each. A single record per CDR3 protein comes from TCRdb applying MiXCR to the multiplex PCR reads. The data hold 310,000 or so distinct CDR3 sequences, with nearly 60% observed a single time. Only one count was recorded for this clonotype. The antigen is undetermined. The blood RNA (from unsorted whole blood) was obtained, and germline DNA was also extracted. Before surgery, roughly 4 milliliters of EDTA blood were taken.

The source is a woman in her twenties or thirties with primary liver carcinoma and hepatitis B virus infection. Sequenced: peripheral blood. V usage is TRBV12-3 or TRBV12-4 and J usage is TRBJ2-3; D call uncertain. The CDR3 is CASSSRNQGTDTQYF. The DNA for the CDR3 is TGTGCCAGCAGTTCACGAAATCAGGGCACAGATACGCAGTATTTT.